This T cell receptor (beta chain) was profiled in a study of T cells in Graves' hyperthyroidism and ophthalmopathy (dated 2019 in TCRdb). Background for the entire study: Peripheral blood was sampled at the time of initial diagnosis, prior to any treatment. The 75 to 100 discovery patients were divided at random into training and test sets in a 7:3 ratio. The paper describes TCR Vbeta CDR3 sequencing of around 140 peripheral blood samples, made up of some 42 ophthalmopathy patients, 70 to 75 hyperthyroidism patients and roughly 17 progressor patients. Prospective prediction of ophthalmopathy was tested in an independent validation cohort consisting of under 20 hyperthyroidism patients and some 15 patients who later progressed to ophthalmopathy. The study also compared thyroid tissue and blood T-cell repertoires from several Graves' hyperthyroidism patients. To identify TCR V-J signatures that set the groups apart, the researchers used a discovery cohort of more than 95 patients, made up of some 41 with Graves' ophthalmopathy and 57 with stable Graves' hyperthyroidism. Once sampling was done, hyperthyroidism patients were given methimazole at a starting dose of 30 mg daily, whereas ophthalmopathy patients were given high-dose intravenous methylprednisolone.

Amplification of TCR beta CDR3 regions was carried out from RNA transcripts. The TCR CDR3 was subjected to a first round of RT-PCR using the HTBI primer set and the Qiagen OneStep RT-PCR kit. The libraries were constructed in a second round of multiplex PCR and then size-selected and purified. The libraries were sequenced on an Illumina HiSeq2000 using paired-end 100 bp reads. As for the authors' bioinformatics: SOAPnuke was used to process the raw data, with reads discarded if the reads contained adapters or uncalled bases, had a mean Phred below 15, or lacked an exact constant-primer or identifier match. COPE v1.2.5 was used to merge the high-quality paired reads, and each unique nucleotide sequence was defined as a clonotype. MiTCR v1.1 was used to align clonotypes to the IMGT TRBV, TRBD and TRBJ reference segments. Analysis was restricted to V-J combinations with a frequency above 0.0001, which covered 99.2% of repertoires. A TCS score was defined as the ratio of F50 (clonal expansion) to E x V (chaos), with BLOSUM62-based TCRdist applied between CDR3 peptides within each V-J. Welch's t-statistics and random forest reduced approximately 520 V-J features to roughly 13, which were used in a naive Bayes classifier (R e1071). TCRdb cleaned the public reads at Q25 with fastp, built clones with MiXCR and kept in-frame beta chains. Rows merge per CDR3 protein into single entries with the most common DNA and genes. What appears here as the V and J calls and clone size reflects TCRdb's work, not the paper's. This sample comprises about 200,000 distinct CDR3 sequences, around 17% of them detected only once. Roughly 50% of the sample lies in the top ten.

Trimming at the junction amounts to 2 bases on V and 3 bases on J, and the germline ends lie 8 bases apart. The CDR3 contains 14 residues, cysteine and phenylalanine counted. CDR3 DNA is the only sequence kept; it has 42 bases, read in frame from the first base. Notes on this clonotype: Its target antigen remains unknown. Base qualities are not provided; no much larger clone lies one nucleotide away.

The study at large found these results: Most expanded thyroid clonotypes (frequency above 0.001) were also found in blood, which suggests that blood repertoires may mirror thyroid immune responses. Sample size was not statistically predetermined, and investigators were not blinded to group allocation. A model built on a 13 V-J signature distinguished ophthalmopathy from stable hyperthyroidism, reaching 85% to 90% sensitivity and around 81% specificity in cross-validation and 80%/75% in testing. In validation, the model predicted progression to ophthalmopathy a median of roughly 6.5 months before onset, with approximately 70% sensitivity and just under 75% specificity.

A patient counted as having stable Graves' hyperthyroidism if no progression to ophthalmopathy occurred over 18 months of follow-up. Hyperthyroidism patients were newly diagnosed, had a disease duration of under 2 months, and were aged 18 to 65 years. Patients with uncontrolled infections, other autoimmune diseases, pregnancy or lactation were excluded. Diagnoses relied on clinical symptoms, serum thyroxine and TRAb, thyroid ultrasound and orbital computed tomography. Ficoll-Paque density gradient centrifugation was used to isolate PBMCs from about 10 ml of fresh peripheral blood. Total RNA was extracted with Trizol reagent, and quality was checked on an Agilent 2100 Bioanalyzer.

What was sequenced was blood. The V gene is TRBV12-3 or TRBV12-4 and the J gene is TRBJ1-5, with no confident D gene call. This TCR was sampled from a woman between 50 and 59 years old with Graves' hyperthyroidism. The DNA sequence is TGTGCCAGCAGTTTACGCAGGAACAATCAGCCCCAGCATTTT. Translated, this is CASSLRRNNQPQHF.